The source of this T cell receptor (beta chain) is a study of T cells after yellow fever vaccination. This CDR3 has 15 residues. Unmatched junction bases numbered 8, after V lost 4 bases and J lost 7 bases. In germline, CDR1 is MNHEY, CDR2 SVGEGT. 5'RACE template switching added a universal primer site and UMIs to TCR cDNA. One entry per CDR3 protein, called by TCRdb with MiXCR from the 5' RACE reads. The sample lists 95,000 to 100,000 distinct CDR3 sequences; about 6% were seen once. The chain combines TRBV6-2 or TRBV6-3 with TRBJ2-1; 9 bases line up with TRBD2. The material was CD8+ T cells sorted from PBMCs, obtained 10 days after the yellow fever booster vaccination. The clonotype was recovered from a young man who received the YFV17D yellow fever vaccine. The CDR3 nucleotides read TGTGCCAGCAGTTTGGGCGGGGGGGCCGTGAATGAGCAGTTCTTC. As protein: CASSLGGGAVNEQFF.